The rows below give T cell receptor beta chains drawn from one sample of a study of shared clonotypes between healthy human individuals. Sequencing used immunoSEQ multiplex PCR; TCRdb keeps in-frame clones, though not all of them. The sample holds fewer than 400,000 clones; 74% are singletons and the top ten take about 9.4%. The source material was memory CD4+ T cells sorted from blood. The receptors here all came from a man in his thirties or forties in good health. Both conserved end residues are part of each CDR3. Fields, in order: V gene, J gene, clone size, D gene, CDR3 protein, CDR3 DNA. The D gene is left open where the match is weak. The size field is filled for only some rows; it gives once, few, many or a size class.

v_call: TRBV4-3
j_call: TRBJ1-2
clone_size: NA
d_call: TRBD1
cdr3_aa: CASSTLTGDGYTF
cdr3_nt: TGCGCCAGCAGCACTCTGACAGGGGATGGCTACACCTTC

v_call: TRBV7-9
j_call: TRBJ1-1
clone_size: NA
d_call: NA
cdr3_aa: CASSLDVGTEAFF
cdr3_nt: TGTGCCAGCAGCTTGGACGTCGGCACTGAAGCTTTCTTT

v_call: TRBV28
j_call: TRBJ2-7
clone_size: NA
d_call: NA
cdr3_aa: CASSFGGAATVYEQYF
cdr3_nt: TGTGCCAGCAGTTTTGGAGGGGCAGCAACCGTCTACGAGCAGTACTTC

v_call: TRBV6-5
j_call: TRBJ2-1
clone_size: NA
d_call: NA
cdr3_aa: CASSSTYDEQFF
cdr3_nt: TGTGCCAGCAGTTCCACCTACGATGAGCAGTTCTTC

v_call: TRBV6-6
j_call: TRBJ1-1
clone_size: NA
d_call: NA
cdr3_aa: CASSLWGADTEAFF
cdr3_nt: TGTGCCAGCAGTTTATGGGGGGCTGACACTGAAGCTTTCTTT

v_call: TRBV5-4
j_call: TRBJ2-7
clone_size: NA
d_call: TRBD1
cdr3_aa: CASSTETGRSYEQYF
cdr3_nt: TGTGCCAGCAGCACCGAGACAGGGCGATCCTACGAGCAGTACTTC

v_call: TRBV18
j_call: TRBJ2-7
clone_size: few
d_call: TRBD2
cdr3_aa: CASSDDLPGGGEQYF
cdr3_nt: TGTGCCAGCTCCGACGACTTACCCGGCGGGGGCGAGCAGTACTTC

v_call: TRBV13
j_call: TRBJ1-2
clone_size: NA
d_call: NA
cdr3_aa: CASTLLAQGYYGYTF
cdr3_nt: TGTGCCAGCACCCTACTCGCACAGGGCTACTATGGCTACACCTTC

v_call: TRBV7-3
j_call: TRBJ2-3
clone_size: NA
d_call: TRBD2
cdr3_aa: CASSAGWLAGVLDTQYF
cdr3_nt: TGTGCCAGCAGCGCGGGGTGGCTAGCGGGAGTTTTGGATACGCAGTATTTT

v_call: TRBV11-2
j_call: TRBJ2-7
clone_size: NA
d_call: NA
cdr3_aa: CASSPLYPGTYEQYF
cdr3_nt: TGTGCCAGCAGCCCCCTCTACCCGGGTACCTACGAGCAGTACTTC

v_call: TRBV7-9
j_call: TRBJ2-7
clone_size: few
d_call: NA
cdr3_aa: CASSLAVPEQYF
cdr3_nt: TGTGCCAGCAGCTTAGCGGTCCCTGAGCAGTACTTC

v_call: TRBV14
j_call: TRBJ2-1
clone_size: few
d_call: NA
cdr3_aa: CASSQGTRTNLLSSYNEQFF
cdr3_nt: TGTGCCAGCAGCCAAGGGACTCGCACGAATTTGTTAAGCTCCTACAATGAGCAGTTCTTC

v_call: TRBV12-5
j_call: TRBJ2-7
clone_size: NA
d_call: TRBD1
cdr3_aa: CASDPKGQGDYEQYF
cdr3_nt: TGTGCTAGTGATCCGAAGGGACAGGGGGACTACGAGCAGTACTTC

v_call: TRBV10-2
j_call: TRBJ2-5
clone_size: NA
d_call: TRBD2
cdr3_aa: CASASGTSGIWETQYF
cdr3_nt: TGCGCCAGCGCCTCCGGGACTAGCGGGATTTGGGAGACCCAGTACTTC

v_call: TRBV11-2
j_call: TRBJ2-5
clone_size: NA
d_call: TRBD2
cdr3_aa: CASSLELAGIQETQYF
cdr3_nt: TGTGCCAGCAGCTTAGAGCTAGCGGGGATCCAAGAGACCCAGTACTTC

v_call: TRBV29-1
j_call: TRBJ1-2
clone_size: NA
d_call: TRBD1
cdr3_aa: CSVEGWDRNGYTF
cdr3_nt: TGCAGCGTTGAAGGATGGGACAGGAATGGCTACACCTTC

v_call: TRBV18
j_call: TRBJ1-1
clone_size: NA
d_call: TRBD1
cdr3_aa: CASSPFKTGLNTEAFF
cdr3_nt: TGTGCCAGCTCACCCTTTAAGACAGGGCTTAACACTGAAGCTTTCTTT

v_call: TRBV6-1
j_call: TRBJ1-5
clone_size: NA
d_call: NA
cdr3_aa: CASSLLRVIQPQHF
cdr3_nt: TGTGCCAGCAGTTTACTCAGGGTCATTCAGCCCCAGCATTTT

v_call: TRBV7-9
j_call: TRBJ2-5
clone_size: NA
d_call: NA
cdr3_aa: CASSLRKETQYF
cdr3_nt: TGTGCCAGCAGCTTACGGAAGGAGACCCAGTACTTC

v_call: TRBV9
j_call: TRBJ2-4
clone_size: NA
d_call: TRBD2
cdr3_aa: CASSGIAGKNIQYF
cdr3_nt: TGTGCCAGCAGCGGTATAGCGGGAAAAAACATTCAGTACTTC

v_call: TRBV7-9
j_call: TRBJ1-1
clone_size: NA
d_call: NA
cdr3_aa: CASSLGDATEAFF
cdr3_nt: TGTGCCAGCAGCTTAGGGGACGCCACTGAAGCTTTCTTT

v_call: TRBV14
j_call: TRBJ2-2
clone_size: NA
d_call: TRBD2
cdr3_aa: CASRTSLGGELFF
cdr3_nt: TGTGCCAGCAGGACTAGCTTGGGCGGGGAGCTGTTTTTT

v_call: TRBV2
j_call: TRBJ2-2
clone_size: NA
d_call: TRBD2
cdr3_aa: CASSELAGDTGELFF
cdr3_nt: TGTGCCAGCAGTGAGCTAGCGGGAGACACCGGGGAGCTGTTTTTT

v_call: TRBV30
j_call: TRBJ2-1
clone_size: NA
d_call: TRBD2
cdr3_aa: CAWRGGYNEQFF
cdr3_nt: TGTGCCTGGAGGGGGGGGTACAATGAGCAGTTCTTC

v_call: TRBV5-4
j_call: TRBJ2-7
clone_size: NA
d_call: TRBD1
cdr3_aa: CASSLGTGVYEQYF
cdr3_nt: TGTGCCAGCAGCTTGGGGACAGGGGTCTACGAGCAGTACTTC

v_call: TRBV6-6
j_call: TRBJ2-5
clone_size: NA
d_call: TRBD2
cdr3_aa: CASSQTSVRGETQYF
cdr3_nt: TGTGCCAGCAGTCAAACTAGCGTAAGAGGAGAGACCCAGTACTTC

v_call: TRBV6-6
j_call: TRBJ2-5
clone_size: NA
d_call: NA
cdr3_aa: CASNRGAETQYF
cdr3_nt: TGTGCCAGCAATCGGGGCGCAGAGACCCAGTACTTC

v_call: TRBV5-4
j_call: TRBJ2-3
clone_size: NA
d_call: TRBD2
cdr3_aa: CASSLPASGYTDTQYF
cdr3_nt: TGTGCCAGCAGCTTGCCGGCTAGCGGGTACACAGATACGCAGTATTTT

v_call: TRBV5-1
j_call: TRBJ2-2
clone_size: NA
d_call: NA
cdr3_aa: CASSSHSKPTGELFF
cdr3_nt: TGCGCCAGCAGTTCCCATTCCAAACCCACCGGGGAGCTGTTTTTT

v_call: TRBV7-2
j_call: TRBJ2-7
clone_size: NA
d_call: NA
cdr3_aa: CASSLAADLSYEQYF
cdr3_nt: TGTGCCAGCAGCTTAGCGGCAGACCTCTCCTACGAGCAGTACTTC

v_call: TRBV6-4
j_call: TRBJ2-2
clone_size: NA
d_call: NA
cdr3_aa: CASSVSNTGELFF
cdr3_nt: TGTGCCAGCAGTGTCTCAAACACCGGGGAGCTGTTTTTT

v_call: TRBV9
j_call: TRBJ2-3
clone_size: few
d_call: NA
cdr3_aa: CASSVISGGTTDTQYF
cdr3_nt: TGTGCCAGCAGCGTAATATCAGGGGGGACCACAGATACGCAGTATTTT

v_call: TRBV7-3
j_call: TRBJ1-1
clone_size: NA
d_call: NA
cdr3_aa: CASSADTGITEAFF
cdr3_nt: TGTGCCAGCAGCGCAGACACAGGGATCACTGAAGCTTTCTTT

v_call: TRBV5-1
j_call: TRBJ2-5
clone_size: NA
d_call: TRBD2
cdr3_aa: CASSLGLAGVETQYF
cdr3_nt: TGCGCCAGCAGCTTGGGACTAGCGGGAGTAGAGACCCAGTACTTC

v_call: TRBV2
j_call: TRBJ1-2
clone_size: NA
d_call: NA
cdr3_aa: CASGSLESGVLIIYGYTF
cdr3_nt: TGTGCCAGCGGATCTTTAGAGAGCGGGGTCCTCATTATCTATGGCTACACCTTC

v_call: TRBV2
j_call: TRBJ2-6
clone_size: NA
d_call: NA
cdr3_aa: CASSEGVLSSGANVLTF
cdr3_nt: TGTGCCAGCAGTGAAGGGGTTCTTTCTTCTGGGGCCAACGTCCTGACTTTC

v_call: TRBV27
j_call: TRBJ2-2
clone_size: few
d_call: NA
cdr3_aa: CAVKYNANTGELFF
cdr3_nt: TGTGCCGTAAAGTATAACGCGAACACCGGGGAGCTGTTTTTT

v_call: TRBV5-8
j_call: TRBJ2-1
clone_size: few
d_call: TRBD1
cdr3_aa: CASSPQGESYNEQFF
cdr3_nt: TGTGCCAGCAGCCCCCAGGGGGAATCCTACAATGAGCAGTTCTTC

v_call: TRBV15
j_call: TRBJ2-7
clone_size: NA
d_call: TRBD2
cdr3_aa: CATSRAPAGAYEQYF
cdr3_nt: TGTGCCACCAGCAGAGCACCAGCGGGGGCCTACGAGCAGTACTTC

v_call: TRBV9
j_call: TRBJ1-3
clone_size: NA
d_call: TRBD1
cdr3_aa: CASSYTGQGGNTIYF
cdr3_nt: TGTGCCAGCAGTTACACCGGACAGGGCGGAAACACCATATATTTT